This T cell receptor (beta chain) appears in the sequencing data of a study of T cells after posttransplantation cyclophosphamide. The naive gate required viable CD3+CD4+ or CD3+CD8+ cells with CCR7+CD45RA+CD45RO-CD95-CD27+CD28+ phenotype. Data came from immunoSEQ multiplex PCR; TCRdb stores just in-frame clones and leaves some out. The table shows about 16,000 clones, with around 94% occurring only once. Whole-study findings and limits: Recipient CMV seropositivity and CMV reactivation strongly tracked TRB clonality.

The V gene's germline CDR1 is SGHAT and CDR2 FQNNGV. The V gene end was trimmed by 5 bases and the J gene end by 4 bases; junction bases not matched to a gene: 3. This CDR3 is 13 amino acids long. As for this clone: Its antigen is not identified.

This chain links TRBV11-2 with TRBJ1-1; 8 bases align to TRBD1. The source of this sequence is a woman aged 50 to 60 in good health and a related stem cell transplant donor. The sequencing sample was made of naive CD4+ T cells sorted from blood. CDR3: CASSITGGTEAFF. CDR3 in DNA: TGTGCCAGCAGCATTACAGGGGGCACTGAAGCTTTCTTT.